These 21 T cell receptor beta chains were sequenced from one sample in a study of beta chain features in type 1 diabetes. Every bit of the isolated RNA underwent reverse transcription, so sequencing read expressed TCRB transcripts. The protocol was immunoSEQ multiplex PCR, while the TCRdb copy is restricted to in-frame clones and leaves out a portion. The sample lists more than 60,000 clones, about three fifths occurring once. Sequenced sample: Tregs from blood. The receptor source for this set is a young woman in good health.

The gene calls are TRBV5-1 and TRBJ2-1, with D possibly matching TRBD1 (5 bases). Germline CDR1 and CDR2: SGHRS and YFSETQ. V gave up 4 bases and J gave up 4 bases, with 15 bases separating them. This CDR3 region has 15 residues. CDR3 DNA sequence: TGCGCCAGCAGCGTTCAAAGGGGTGCATACAATGAGCAGTTCTTC. It codes for CASSVQRGAYNEQFF. Supplemented by reference TRBV5-1 and TRBJ2-1, the full variable domain reads KAGVTQTPRYLIKTRGQQVTLSCSPISGHRSVSWYQQTPGQGLQFLFEYFSETQRNKGNFPGRFSGRQFSNSRSEMNVSTLELGDSALYLCASSVQRGAYNEQFFGPGTRLTVL.

The genes are TRBV30 and TRBJ1-1; D is uncertain. The germline V gene has CDR1 GTSNPN and CDR2 SVGIG (reference sequence). The CDR3 is made up of 15 amino acids. V lost 2 bases, J lost 3 bases, and 16 bases lay in between. CDR3 in amino acids: CAWSLSDLVYTEAFF. Written as DNA, the CDR3 is TGTGCCTGGAGTCTCTCTGATTTAGTTTACACTGAAGCTTTCTTT.

V and J are TRBV5-1 and TRBJ1-1; D not resolved. Germline CDR1 SGHRS, CDR2 YFSETQ. The CDR3 loop spans 15 amino acids. Trimming removed 5 bases at V and 1 base at J, with 15 bases between. CDR3 nucleotides: TGCGCCAGCAGGACGGGGAGCCAGCCGAACACTGAAGCTTTCTTT. Translating gives CASRTGSQPNTEAFF.

This chain connects TRBV7-9 to TRBJ1-5, with D unclear. The CDR3 contains 12 residues. Germline CDR1 and CDR2: SEHNR and FQNEAQ (reference sequence). Trimming removed 3 bases from V and 2 bases from J, with 2 bases in between. The CDR3 coding sequence is TGTGCCAGCAGCTTCGGCAATCAGCCCCAGCATTTT. Its protein product is CASSFGNQPQHF.

This rearrangement joins TRBV15 to TRBJ2-3; 11 bases align to TRBD2. Germline V gene lookup returns CDR1 LNHNV and CDR2 YYDKDF (reference sequence). V lost 6 bases and J lost 6; bases outside the gene matches: 8. The CDR3 totals 15 residues. CDR3 residues: CATSPISGGADTQYF. In DNA, the CDR3 is TGTGCCACCAGTCCCATTAGCGGGGGGGCCGATACGCAGTATTTT. Supplemented by reference TRBV15 and TRBJ2-3, the full variable domain reads DAMVIQNPRYQVTQFGKPVTLSCSQTLNHNVMYWYQQKSSQAPKLLFHYYDKDFNNEADTPDNFQSRRPNTSFCFLDIRSPGLGDTAMYLCATSPISGGADTQYFGPGTRLTVL.

Only a few counts were recorded for this clone. The V call is TRBV6-6, the J call TRBJ2-7; TRBD2 is a possible D gene (6 bases). The CDR3 runs 16 residues. Trimming removed 7 bases at V and 2 bases at J, with 21 bases between. Germline V gives CDR1 MNHNY, CDR2 SVGAGI (reference sequence). The CDR3 coding sequence is TGTGCCAGCACTCCACAGCGGGCCCTATCCGCCTACGAGCAGTACTTC. Protein sequence: CASTPQRALSAYEQYF.

J is TRBJ2-3 and V is TRBV11-3; D possibly corresponds to TRBD2 (5 bases). Germline V gene data show CDR1 as SGHNT and CDR2 as YENEEA. The ends were cut back, 1 base at V and 8 bases at J, with 10 bases in the middle. This CDR3 has 13 amino acids. The CDR3 here is CASSLGSAGTQYF. Here the CDR3 DNA reads TGTGCCAGCAGCTTAGGTTCCGCGGGTACGCAGTATTTT.

This clone was detected only once. The chain combines TRBV4-1 with TRBJ2-5, with 9 bases aligning to TRBD1. Losses at the gene ends were 3 bases for V and 6 bases for J; bases not matched to a gene: 11. Germline CDR1 and CDR2: MGHRA and YSYEKL. The CDR3 is 16 residues long. The CDR3 protein is CASSQEDRGWGKTQYF. The CDR3 nucleotides are TGCGCCAGCAGCCAGGAGGACAGGGGTTGGGGGAAGACCCAGTACTTC.

The chain employs TRBV7-5 and TRBJ2-5; the table assigns TRBD2, which was not confirmed against the DNA. TRBV7-5 constitutes a pseudogene. CDR3 length: 12 residues. The CDR3 DNA follows: TGTGCCAGCAGCTTAGCGGGGGAGACCCAGTACTTC. Translated: CASSLAGETQYF.

The V gene is TRBV6-1, the J gene TRBJ2-7; 8 bases line up with TRBD2. Trimming took 6 bases from V and 1 from J; bases not matched to a gene: 8. In germline, CDR1 is MNHNS, CDR2 SASEGT. CDR3 size: 15 residues. CDR3 protein: CASSRGGVLSYEQYF. CDR3 coding DNA: TGTGCCAGCAGCCGGGGGGGAGTTCTTTCCTACGAGCAGTACTTC.

The chain carries TRBV10-3 and TRBJ1-2, with TRBD1 matching 12 bases. The CDR3 totals 14 residues. Looked up from germline, CDR1 is ENHRY and CDR2 is SYGVKD. V was clipped by 9 bases and J by 4 bases; unmatched bases: 6. In DNA form, the CDR3 reads TGTGCCATTTTCCGGGACAGGGGGCCCTATGGCTACACCTTC. Translation gives CAIFRDRGPYGYTF.

Only a few counts were recorded for this clone. V is TRBV11-1 and J is TRBJ2-7; a weak D match, TRBD1 (5 bases). CDR1 and CDR2 (germline): SGHAT, FQDESV (reference sequence). This CDR3 spans 14 amino acids. Deletions cut 1 base from V and 4 bases from J, with 11 bases between. The CDR3, as DNA: TGTGCCAGCAGCTTAGGGCAGGGCGTATACGAGCAGTACTTC. Encoded protein: CASSLGQGVYEQYF.

V is TRBV5-1 and J is TRBJ2-5; tentative D call: TRBD1 (5 bases). The CDR3 contains 14 residues. In germline, CDR1 is SGHRS, CDR2 YFSETQ. Trimming pared 0 bases from V and 6 bases from J, leaving 12 bases between. The DNA for the CDR3 is TGCGCCAGCAGCTTGGATTGGCAGGGAAAGACCCAGTACTTC. Protein product: CASSLDWQGKTQYF.

Turning to this clone: Because it lacks the conserved phenylalanine or tryptophan at the end, this CDR3 is likely a read error. The limits of the CDR3 on the DNA are not certain, so only TCRdb's listed CDR3 is given. The V call is TRBV6-1, the J call TRBJ1-1; the DNA was not used to check the table's D call, TRBD1. Inclusive of both ends, the CDR3 amounts to 11 amino acids. The germline CDR1 and CDR2 sequences are MNHNS and SASEGT. The CDR3 loop reads CASSTGTVEDL.

A few counts support this clone. The genes are TRBV5-3 and TRBJ1-5; no clear D gene. TRBV5-3 is an ORF; its function is uncertain. The CDR3 extends over 19 amino acids. Trimming left V 2 bases short and J 0 bases short, with 21 bases between. The CDR3 DNA sequence: TGTGCCAGAAGCTTCGCGGAGGGTGAGGGTAACTATAGCAATCAGCCCCAGCATTTT. Amino acid sequence: CARSFAEGEGNYSNQPQHF.

The chain recombines TRBV7-8 with TRBJ2-5, with D possibly TRBD1 on 5 matching bases. The V end was cut by 7 bases, the J end by 0 bases, with 12 bases between. Germline assignment: CDR1 SGHVS and CDR2 FQNEAQ. The CDR3 runs to 14 residues. CDR3 coding DNA: TGTGCCAGCACAGGGATTTGGTACCAAGAGACCCAGTACTTC. The encoded protein is CASTGIWYQETQYF. Complete variable domain (other parts from reference TRBV7-8 and TRBJ2-5): GAGVSQSPRYKVAKRGQDVALRCDPISGHVSLFWYQQALGQGPEFLTYFQNEAQLDKSGLPSDRFFAERPEGSVSTLKIQRTQQEDSAVYLCASTGIWYQETQYFGPGTRLLVL.

The chain couples TRBV6-5 to TRBJ2-3; D is perhaps TRBD2 (5 bases). This CDR3 spans 11 amino acids. The V gene's germline CDR1 is MNHEY and CDR2 SVGAGI. V shed 5 bases and J shed 5 bases, with 5 bases lying between them. DNA of the CDR3: TGTGCCAGCAGTGAGGGAGATACGCAGTATTTT. The encoded protein is CASSEGDTQYF.

The chain couples TRBV19 to TRBJ2-1, with 9 bases lining up with TRBD2. This CDR3 contains 15 residues. Germline values: CDR1 LNHDA, CDR2 SQIVND (reference sequence). Unmatched junction bases numbered 8, after V lost 7 bases and J lost 4 bases. The CDR3 spells CASKISGRMYNEQFF. The CDR3 nucleotides read TGTGCCAGTAAAATAAGCGGGAGGATGTACAATGAGCAGTTCTTC.

The chain's CDR3 is CASSQNIAGADTQYF. The CDR3 DNA reads TGCGCCAGCAGCCAAAACATAGCGGGGGCAGATACGCAGTATTTT. This chain connects TRBV4-1 to TRBJ2-3; 9 bases fit TRBD2. Per the germline V gene, CDR1 is MGHRA and CDR2 is YSYEKL. Trimming at V came to 2 bases and at J to 4 bases, leaving 4 bases not matched to a gene. The CDR3 consists of 15 residues.

V is TRBV7-2 and J is TRBJ1-5; D is undetermined. Germline loops: CDR1 SGHTA, CDR2 FQGNSA. V lost 5 bases and J lost 7, with 12 bases in between. There are 13 residues in the CDR3. As DNA, the CDR3 is TGTGCCAGCAGCCCAGAGGGTAACCAGCCCCAGCATTTT. Its protein product is CASSPEGNQPQHF.

This clone was detected a few times. This rearrangement joins TRBV7-9 to TRBJ2-7, with D uncertain. The CDR3 is 12 residues long. CDR1 SEHNR and CDR2 FQNEAQ come from the germline V gene (reference sequence). Deletions cut 5 bases from V and 2 bases from J, with 7 bases between. CDR3 nucleotide sequence: TGTGCCAGCAGCCAGGATACCTACGAGCAGTACTTC. It specifies CASSQDTYEQYF.